The present entry profiles one TCR beta chain with its context. The specificity of this receptor is unknown. Base qualities are not provided; no much larger clone lies one nucleotide away. CDR1 SGHVS and CDR2 FNYEAQ are derived from the germline V gene. The CDR3 runs 14 amino acids, cysteine and phenylalanine included. Only the CDR3 portion is preserved as DNA: 42 bases, with reading frame beginning at the first base. V is cut back by 5 bases and J by 5 bases, with 8 bases in the junction unmatched. This sample was taken from a study of T cells in placental villitis. Regarding the complete study: To test an allograft-versus-infection hypothesis, the study compared placental TCR-beta repertoires across three groups: villitis of unknown etiology, unaffected controls matched for gestational age, and infectious villitis.

The study included five infectious villitis placentae (four with confirmed cytomegalovirus and one with Toxoplasma gondii), and these placentae were not matched to the other groups. The mothers in the infectious villitis group were younger, had smaller fetuses, and delivered preterm or had intrauterine demise in a couple of cases. Placentae were collected after delivery and examined grossly and histologically before archival tissue was selected. Five 10-micron scrolls were cut from each FFPE block, and DNA was isolated using the AllPrep DNA/RNA FFPE Tissue kit. NanoDrop was used to check DNA concentration and purity, and a Bioanalyzer was used to assess RNA quality. Using the immunoSEQ v4 bias-controlled multiplex PCR assay, run blinded to group allocation, TCR-beta CDR3 regions were amplified from genomic DNA. Reference gene primers were added alongside TCR-beta primers to estimate nucleated cell and T cell quantities per sample. Sequencing of the libraries was performed on an Illumina MiSeq with a 100-cycle paired-end protocol. Per the source publication's procedure: Diversity and richness were calculated in immunoSEQ Analyzer software, with richness determined by iChao1 and clonality derived from Pielou evenness and Shannon diversity (0-1, with higher values meaning less diverse). CDR3 amino acid sequences with V/J genes were queried against VDJdb for CMV, EBV and influenza A specificities using confidence 3 and substitution 2. The Morisita-Horn index was used to assess how much TCR-beta amino acid clonotypes overlapped between the villitis of unknown etiology, infectious villitis and control repertoires. In its TCRdb copy, this immuneACCESS table keeps in-frame sequences only and misses some clones. Where compared with another copy, unresolved V genes explain less than half of these, and the others have no known cause. Clone size and V and J calls were adopted from that table, with D and trimming inferred from the DNA. Counted in this sample were 6,000 to 6,500 clones; roughly 73% of them appeared once. The ten biggest clones cover about 8.6% of the sample.

General conclusions and limits of the study: CMV-specific clone frequencies were higher in infectious CMV cases than in villitis of unknown etiology (about 0.0099 vs 0.00097), which did not differ from controls. Sequencing bulk tissue made it impossible to distinguish helper, regulatory or cytotoxic T cells or to tell maternal from fetal T cells, and the approach excluded gamma-delta receptors. Small amounts of decidua were contained in the paraffin blocks, so some of the captured T cells, especially in controls, may have been decidual rather than villous infiltrates.

Recombination connected TRBV7-6 to TRBJ1-1; 7 bases in the junction line up with TRBD1. Sequencing used placental tissue containing maternal and fetal cells. This clonotype was sampled from a human patient with infectious villitis; the placental T cells may come from both mother and fetus. CDR3 sequence: CASSPDRDWTEAFF. The nucleotides read TGTGCCAGCAGCCCCGACAGGGATTGGACTGAAGCTTTCTTT.